One and the same sample provided the 22 T cell receptor beta chains below, sequenced in a study of T cell changes during pregnancy in multiple sclerosis. Some clones are missing from TCRdb's copy, which holds only in-frame ones; the method was immunoSEQ multiplex PCR. The sample contains fewer than 40,000 clones, around 92% of which appear only once. Here the sequenced sample was CD4+ T cells from peripheral blood mononuclear cells, taken in the third trimester of pregnancy. The receptors were sampled from a female donor with multiple sclerosis, enrolled in a pregnancy study.

V usage is TRBV19 and J usage is TRBJ2-1, with D perhaps TRBD2 (5 bases). The germline V gene has CDR1 LNHDA and CDR2 SQIVND (reference sequence). V shed 7 bases and J shed 0 bases, with 13 bases lying between them. CDR3 length equals 15 residues. The CDR3 DNA reads as TGTGCCAGTAATTCGGACTTATCCTCCTACAATGAGCAGTTCTTC. It is translated as CASNSDLSSYNEQFF.

V is TRBV5-1 and J is TRBJ2-2; TRBD2 might be the D (5 bases). The CDR3 is 14 residues long. Trimming pared 6 bases from V and 0 bases from J, leaving 9 bases between. Germline V gene data show CDR1 as SGHRS and CDR2 as YFSETQ. This CDR3 is CASMLAPNTGELFF. The CDR3 DNA sequence: TGCGCCAGCATGCTAGCCCCGAACACCGGGGAGCTGTTTTTT.

The chain employs TRBV2 and TRBJ1-1; possibly TRBD1 for D (6 bases). V was shortened by 6 bases and J by 7 bases, with 24 bases between the two germline ends. CDR3 length equals 16 residues. The V gene's germline CDR1 is SNHLY and CDR2 FYNNEI. CDR3 DNA: TGTGCCAGCAGAGCCCGGACAGCGGGGGGGGTGATTGAAGCTTTCTTT. Its translation: CASRARTAGGVIEAFF.

The chain recombines TRBV10-1 with TRBJ2-1; the match to TRBD2 covers 9 bases. The V gene's germline CDR1 is WNHNN and CDR2 SYGVQD (reference sequence). The CDR3 runs 15 residues. J was trimmed by 7 bases and V by 4 bases; bases with no gene match: 8. CDR3 DNA: TGCGCCAGCAGTGTTAGCGGGAGACCACCTAATGAGCAGTTCTTC. Translating it yields CASSVSGRPPNEQFF.

V and J are TRBV6-6 and TRBJ1-2; 9 bases map to TRBD1. With V trimmed by 6 bases and J by 3 bases, 8 bases remained unmatched. The CDR3 consists of 15 residues. Germline V lookup: CDR1 MNHNY, CDR2 SVGAGI (reference sequence). The CDR3 DNA reads as TGTGCCAGCAGACCCTACAGGACAGGGGACTATGGCTACACCTTC. Amino acids: CASRPYRTGDYGYTF.

This chain uses TRBV5-1 with TRBJ2-3; 13 positions agree with TRBD2. Germline V CDR1 and CDR2: SGHRS, YFSETQ. This CDR3 region has 17 residues. J gave up 6 bases and V 0 bases, and 7 bases lay outside the gene matches. The CDR3 loop reads CASSLEGLAGAGDTQYF. The CDR3 bases are TGCGCCAGCAGCTTGGAAGGACTAGCGGGAGCCGGTGATACGCAGTATTTT.

This clone was picked up one time. V gene TRBV18 combines with J gene TRBJ2-5; D gene ambiguous. V was clipped by 3 bases and J by 1 base, with 9 bases between them. Germline V gene data show CDR1 as KGHSH and CDR2 as LQKENI. The CDR3 extends over 14 amino acids. CDR3 protein: CASSPPEFQETQYF. The CDR3 DNA sequence: TGTGCCAGCTCACCTCCAGAATTCCAAGAGACCCAGTACTTC.

The gene calls are TRBV10-3 and TRBJ2-3; 11 bases are shared with TRBD2. CDR3 length: 14 residues. Looked up from germline, CDR1 is ENHRY and CDR2 is SYGVKD. V lost 6 bases and J lost 6; bases outside the gene matches: 5. This CDR3 is CAIRPTSGTDTQYF. In DNA form, the CDR3 reads TGTGCCATCAGGCCGACTAGCGGGACGGATACGCAGTATTTT.

The chain joins TRBV5-1 to TRBJ2-3; 9 nucleotides agree with TRBD1. After removal of 0 bases from V and 3 bases from J, the junction contained 5 bases not matched to a gene. This CDR3 is 16 amino acids long. CDR1 is SGHRS and CDR2 is YFSETQ in the germline V gene. The CDR3 DNA reads as TGCGCCAGCAGCTTGGTAAGGACAGGGGAGACAGATACGCAGTATTTT. Translated, it gives CASSLVRTGETDTQYF.

The V gene is TRBV10-3, the J gene TRBJ1-6; TRBD1 is a possible D gene (5 bases). The CDR3 spans 15 residues. Deletions cut 4 bases from V and 8 bases from J, with 15 bases between. CDR1 and CDR2 from the germline V gene are ENHRY and SYGVKD. The CDR3 nucleotides read TGTGCCATCAGTGGTGGGGCCGATCGATATTCACCCCTCCACTTT. This encodes CAISGGADRYSPLHF.

The chain joins TRBV28 to TRBJ1-2, with D possibly matching TRBD1 (5 bases). Between the trimmed V and J ends, which lost 6 bases and 4 bases, there was a span of 15 bases. The CDR3 consists of 14 residues. Germline loops: CDR1 MDHEN, CDR2 SYDVKM. CDR3: CASRGGRRGYGYTF. Written as DNA, the CDR3 is TGTGCCAGCAGGGGGGGACGTCGGGGCTATGGCTACACCTTC.

In its sample, this clone was seen once. The chain employs TRBV19 and TRBJ2-4; a possible D gene is TRBD1 (6 bases). Trimming left V 5 bases short and J 0 bases short, with 11 bases between. CDR3 length: 15 amino acids. Germline CDR1 LNHDA, CDR2 SQIVND (reference sequence). The CDR3 region is CASSSETGAKNIQYF. CDR3 in DNA: TGTGCCAGTAGTTCCGAGACAGGAGCCAAAAACATTCAGTACTTC. The full variable domain, rest sourced from reference TRBV19 and TRBJ2-4, is DGGITQSPKYLFRKEGQNVTLSCEQNLNHDAMYWYRQDPGQGLRLIYYSQIVNDFQKGDIAEGYSVSREKKESFPLTVTSAQKNPTAFYLCASSSETGAKNIQYFGAGTRLSVL.

The V gene is TRBV5-4, the J gene TRBJ2-5, with D possibly TRBD2 on 5 matching bases. CDR3 length equals 15 residues. Germline-derived CDR1 and CDR2 are SGHNT and YYREEE (reference sequence). Between the trimmed V and J ends, which lost 3 bases and 1 base, there was a span of 13 bases. The CDR3 spells CASSSAGRGQETQYF. The CDR3 DNA sequence: TGTGCCAGCAGCTCTGCAGGACGGGGCCAAGAGACCCAGTACTTC.

There are a few counts of this clone. This chain links TRBV30 with TRBJ2-3; D remains ambiguous. From germline, CDR1 is GTSNPN and CDR2 SVGIG (reference sequence). The CDR3 has 13 residues. Between the trimmed V and J ends, which lost 2 bases and 5 bases, there was a span of 11 bases. The CDR3 loop is CAWSPRRGDTQYF. CDR3 nucleotides: TGTGCCTGGAGTCCCCGGAGAGGAGATACGCAGTATTTT.

The rearrangement joins TRBV4-3 to TRBJ2-3; D is possibly TRBD2 (6 bases). From germline, CDR1 is LGHNA and CDR2 YSLEER. The CDR3 extends over 16 amino acids. V lost 1 base and J lost 2, with 13 bases in between. The CDR3 coding sequence is TGCGCCAGCAGCCAAGGCGCGGGACTCCTCACAGATACGCAGTATTTT. Translation gives CASSQGAGLLTDTQYF.

This sequence joins TRBV5-6 and TRBJ1-2; no reliable D call. CDR1 and CDR2 (germline): SGHDT, YYEEEE. V was trimmed by 0 bases and J by 3 bases, leaving 6 bases between them. The CDR3 contains 13 residues. Here the CDR3 DNA reads TGTGCCAGCAGCTTGGAACAGTACTATGGCTACACCTTC. It is translated as CASSLEQYYGYTF.

This clone has just one count. The chain carries TRBV5-5 and TRBJ2-7; D is unclear. This CDR3 spans 14 amino acids. Trimming left V 4 bases short and J 5 bases short, with 16 bases between. Germline V gene sequence: CDR1 SGHKS, CDR2 YYEKEE (reference sequence). This chain's CDR3 is CASSPPPLFNEQYF. CDR3 bases: TGTGCCAGCAGCCCCCCCCCACTGTTTAACGAGCAGTACTTC. The variable domain in full, with the rest retrieved from reference TRBV5-5 and TRBJ2-7, is DAGVTQSPTHLIKTRGQQVTLRCSPISGHKSVSWYQQVLGQGPQFIFQYYEKEERGRGNFPDRFSARQFPNYSSELNVNALLLGDSALYLCASSPPPLFNEQYFGPGTRLTVT.

The genes are TRBV18 and TRBJ2-3; 7 nucleotides agree with TRBD1. This CDR3 spans 16 amino acids. CDR1 and CDR2 (germline): KGHSH, LQKENI. After removal of 3 bases from V and 5 bases from J, the junction contained 11 bases not matched to a gene. Here the CDR3 DNA reads TGTGCCAGCTCACCCTTGACAGGGTCACACGGAGATACGCAGTATTTT. It yields the protein CASSPLTGSHGDTQYF.

This chain joins TRBV5-1 and TRBJ2-3; 13 bases match TRBD2. The CDR3 is 16 residues long. With V trimmed by 4 bases and J by 2 bases, 4 bases remained unmatched. Germline CDR1 SGHRS, CDR2 YFSETQ. CDR3 amino acids: CASSIGTSGATDTQYF. The DNA for the CDR3 is TGCGCCAGCAGCATCGGGACTAGCGGGGCCACAGATACGCAGTATTTT.

J is TRBJ2-3 and V is TRBV4-3; 7 bases map to TRBD2. The CDR3 runs 15 residues. The J segment lost 2 bases and the V segment lost 2 bases, leaving 4 bases of the junction unmatched. The V gene's germline CDR1 is LGHNA and CDR2 YSLEER. CDR3 sequence: CASSQNSGPTDTQYF. DNA for the CDR3: TGCGCCAGCAGCCAAAATAGCGGGCCCACAGATACGCAGTATTTT.

The chain joins TRBV19 to TRBJ1-5, with D possibly TRBD1 on 5 matching bases. V was trimmed by 7 bases and J by 5 bases, leaving 12 bases between them. The CDR3 totals 13 residues. Germline values: CDR1 LNHDA, CDR2 SQIVND (reference sequence). The CDR3 spells CASTVDSYQPQHF. For the CDR3, the DNA is TGTGCCAGTACCGTCGACAGTTATCAGCCCCAGCATTTT.

V gene TRBV14 combines with J gene TRBJ2-7; 8 nucleotides line up with TRBD2. CDR1 is SGHDN and CDR2 is FVKESK in the germline V gene. J lost 2 bases, V lost 5 bases, and 14 bases had no gene match. CDR3 length equals 17 residues. Here the CDR3 DNA reads TGTGCCAGCAGCGAACTAGCGGACCCAGTTATCACCTACGAGCAGTACTTC. Its translation is CASSELADPVITYEQYF.